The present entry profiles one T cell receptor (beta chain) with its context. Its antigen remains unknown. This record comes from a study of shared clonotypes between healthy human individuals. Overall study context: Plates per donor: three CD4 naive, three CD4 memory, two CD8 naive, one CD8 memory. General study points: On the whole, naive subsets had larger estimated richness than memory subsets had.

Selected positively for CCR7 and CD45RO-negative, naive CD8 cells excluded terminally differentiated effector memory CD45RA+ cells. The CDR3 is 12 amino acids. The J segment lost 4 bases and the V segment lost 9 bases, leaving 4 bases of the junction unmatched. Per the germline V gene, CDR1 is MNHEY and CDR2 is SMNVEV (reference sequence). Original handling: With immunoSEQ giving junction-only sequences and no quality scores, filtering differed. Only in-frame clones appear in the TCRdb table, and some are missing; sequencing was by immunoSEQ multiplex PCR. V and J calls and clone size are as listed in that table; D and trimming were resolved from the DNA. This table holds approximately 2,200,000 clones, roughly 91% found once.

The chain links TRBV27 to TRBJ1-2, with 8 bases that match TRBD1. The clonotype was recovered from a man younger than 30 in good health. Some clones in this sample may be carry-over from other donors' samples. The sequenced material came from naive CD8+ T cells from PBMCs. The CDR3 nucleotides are TGTGCCAGTGTTACAGGGGGCTATGGCTACACCTTC. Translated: CASVTGGYGYTF.